The rows below give T cell receptor beta chains drawn from one sample of a study of blood T cell repertoires in COVID-19. The repertoire was sequenced with immunoSEQ multiplex PCR; TCRdb's copy has only in-frame clones and lacks some. In the table there are 250,000 or so clones, roughly 89% of which are singletons. The sample was peripheral blood. The receptors were sampled from a woman aged 40 to 50 who had recovered from COVID-19. Both conserved end residues are part of each CDR3. Fields, in order: CDR3 DNA, CDR3 protein, V gene, clone size, D gene, J gene. D genes are given only for firm matches. Clone size appears in some rows only: once, few, many, or a class for an expanded clone.

TGCGCCAGCAGCCAAGGAACAGGGGTAAGGGACATTCAGTACTTC,CASSQGTGVRDIQYF,TRBV4-1,.,TRBD1,TRBJ2-4
TGCAGCGTTGAAGACAGTTGGGGGAGGGACTACGCCTTC,CSVEDSWGRDYAF,TRBV29-1,.,.,TRBJ1-2
TGTGCCAGCAGCTTAACGCGGGGGGGCCTGGTATCCCTGGGGACCCAGTACTTC,CASSLTRGGLVSLGTQYF,TRBV7-2,.,TRBD2,TRBJ2-5
TGTGCCAGCAGCCCCCACCCAAAAGATCTCGGGACAGGTGACTACGAGCAGTACTTC,CASSPHPKDLGTGDYEQYF,TRBV7-6,.,TRBD1,TRBJ2-7
TGCGCCAGCAGCCAAGGCGACAGGTTCATGAACACTGAAGCTTTCTTT,CASSQGDRFMNTEAFF,TRBV4-1,.,.,TRBJ1-1
TGTGCCAGCTCACCCCCCGGTCCGAAAGGATCTACAGGGGCTTTCTTT,CASSPPGPKGSTGAFF,TRBV18,.,.,TRBJ1-1
TGTGCCAGCAGTGAAATGACAGGGGATTCACCCCTCCACTTT,CASSEMTGDSPLHF,TRBV6-1,.,TRBD1,TRBJ1-6
TGTGCCAGCAGCCGATTGACAGGGGGATATCTTGGCTACACCTTC,CASSRLTGGYLGYTF,TRBV7-9,.,TRBD1,TRBJ1-2
TGTGCCGGGACTAGCGGGGGGCCATATACGCAGTATTTT,CAGTSGGPYTQYF,TRBV30,.,TRBD2,TRBJ2-3
TGTGCCACCGATCATTGGACAGAGGGGGATGAAAAACTGTTTTTT,CATDHWTEGDEKLFF,TRBV15,.,.,TRBJ1-4
TGTGCCAGCAGTTTGGCAGGGACAGGGGGCATTTCACCCCTCCACTTT,CASSLAGTGGISPLHF,TRBV28,once,TRBD1,TRBJ1-6
TGTGCCAGCAGTGGATACAGGGATGATAACTATGGCTACACCTTC,CASSGYRDDNYGYTF,TRBV2,.,.,TRBJ1-2
TGTGCCAGCAGCTTAGGACAGGGGATTAGGTATGGCTACACCTTC,CASSLGQGIRYGYTF,TRBV11-2,.,TRBD1,TRBJ1-2
TGTGCCAGTAGGACCTCGGCAGGGGGCTATGGGGCCAACGTCCTGACTTTC,CASRTSAGGYGANVLTF,TRBV19,.,TRBD1,TRBJ2-6
TGTGCCAGCAGCATTACAGGGGCCATGAACACTGAAGCTTTCTTT,CASSITGAMNTEAFF,TRBV6-5,once,TRBD1,TRBJ1-1
TGTGCCAGCAGTCCTGACACCACTGAAGCTTTCTTT,CASSPDTTEAFF,TRBV28,.,.,TRBJ1-1
TGTGCCAGCAGCCTAGCCGGTTATCAGCCCCAGCATTTT,CASSLAGYQPQHF,TRBV7-9,.,.,TRBJ1-5
TGTGCCAGCAGCGCCACGGGGGGAGGCACAGATACGCAGTATTTT,CASSATGGGTDTQYF,TRBV9,.,TRBD2,TRBJ2-3
TGTGCCAGCAGCTTAGAGGGACTAGCCTCCGGGGAGCTGTTTTTT,CASSLEGLASGELFF,TRBV7-2,.,TRBD2,TRBJ2-2
TGTGCCAGCAATTACCCAAAGGACGGGACAGCACCTTACAATCAGCCCCAGCATTTT,CASNYPKDGTAPYNQPQHF,TRBV28,.,TRBD1,TRBJ1-5
TGTGCCAGCAGCCGGTCGGGACTGGAGGAGACCCAGTACTTC,CASSRSGLEETQYF,TRBV3-1/TRBV3-2,.,.,TRBJ2-5